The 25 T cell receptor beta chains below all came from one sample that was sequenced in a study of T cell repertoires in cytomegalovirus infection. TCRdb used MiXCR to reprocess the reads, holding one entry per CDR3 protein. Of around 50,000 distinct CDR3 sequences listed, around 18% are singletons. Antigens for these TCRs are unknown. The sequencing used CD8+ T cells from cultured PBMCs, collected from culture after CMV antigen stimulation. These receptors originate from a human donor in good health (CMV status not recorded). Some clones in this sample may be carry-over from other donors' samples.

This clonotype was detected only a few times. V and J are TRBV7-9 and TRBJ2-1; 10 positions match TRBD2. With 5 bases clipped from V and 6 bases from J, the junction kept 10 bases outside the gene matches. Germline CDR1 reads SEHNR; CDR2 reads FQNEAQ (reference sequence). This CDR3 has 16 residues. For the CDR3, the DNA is TGTGCCAGCAGCCCCATACTAGCGGGGTTACCCAATGAGCAGTTCTTC. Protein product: CASSPILAGLPNEQFF.

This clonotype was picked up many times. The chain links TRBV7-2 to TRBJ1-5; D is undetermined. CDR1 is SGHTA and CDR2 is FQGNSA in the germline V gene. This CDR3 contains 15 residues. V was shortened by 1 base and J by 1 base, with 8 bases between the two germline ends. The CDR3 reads CASSLDLNSNQPQHF. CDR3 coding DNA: TGTGCCAGCAGCTTAGATCTGAACAGCAATCAGCCCCAGCATTTT.

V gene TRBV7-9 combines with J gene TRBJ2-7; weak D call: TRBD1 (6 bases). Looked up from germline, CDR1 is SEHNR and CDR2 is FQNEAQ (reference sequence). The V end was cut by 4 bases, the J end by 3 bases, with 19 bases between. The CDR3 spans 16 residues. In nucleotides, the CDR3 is TGTGCCAGCAGCTCTGAATTGGGGGCGAATTTCTACGAGCAGTACTTC. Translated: CASSSELGANFYEQYF.

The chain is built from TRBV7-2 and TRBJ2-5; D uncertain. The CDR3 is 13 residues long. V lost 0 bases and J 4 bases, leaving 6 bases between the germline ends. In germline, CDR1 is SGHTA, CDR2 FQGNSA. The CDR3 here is CASSLARRETQYF. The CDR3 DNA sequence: TGTGCCAGCAGCTTAGCGCGTAGAGAGACCCAGTACTTC.

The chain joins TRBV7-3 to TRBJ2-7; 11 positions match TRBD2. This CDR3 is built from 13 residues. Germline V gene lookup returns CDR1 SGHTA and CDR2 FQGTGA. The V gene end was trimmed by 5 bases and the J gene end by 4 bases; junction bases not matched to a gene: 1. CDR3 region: CASSPSGGYEQYF. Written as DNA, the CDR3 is TGTGCCAGCAGCCCTAGCGGGGGGTACGAGCAGTACTTC.

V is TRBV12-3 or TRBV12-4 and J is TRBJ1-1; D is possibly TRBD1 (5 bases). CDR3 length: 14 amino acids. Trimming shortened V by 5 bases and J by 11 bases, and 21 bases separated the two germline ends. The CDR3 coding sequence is TGTGCCAGCAGTCAATTAACAACCGGGACTGGGGCTTTCTTT. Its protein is CASSQLTTGTGAFF.

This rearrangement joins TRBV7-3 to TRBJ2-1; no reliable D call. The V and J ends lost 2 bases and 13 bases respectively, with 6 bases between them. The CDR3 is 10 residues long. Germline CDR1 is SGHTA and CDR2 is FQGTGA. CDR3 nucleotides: TGTGCCAGCAGCTTAGGGGTCCAGTTCTTC. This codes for CASSLGVQFF.

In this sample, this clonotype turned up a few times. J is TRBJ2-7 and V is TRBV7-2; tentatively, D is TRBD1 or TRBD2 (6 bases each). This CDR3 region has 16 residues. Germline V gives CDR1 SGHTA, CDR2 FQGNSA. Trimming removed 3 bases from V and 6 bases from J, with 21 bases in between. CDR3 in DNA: TGTGCCAGCAGCTTCGGCCTACAGGGAGGTTCCCTCGAGCAGTACTTC. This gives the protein CASSFGLQGGSLEQYF. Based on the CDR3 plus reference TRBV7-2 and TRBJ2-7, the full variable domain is GAGVSQSPSNKVTEKGKDVELRCDPISGHTALYWYRQSLGQGLEFLIYFQGNSAPDKSGLPSDRFSAERTGGSVSTLTIQRTQQEDSAVYLCASSFGLQGGSLEQYFGPGTRLTVT.

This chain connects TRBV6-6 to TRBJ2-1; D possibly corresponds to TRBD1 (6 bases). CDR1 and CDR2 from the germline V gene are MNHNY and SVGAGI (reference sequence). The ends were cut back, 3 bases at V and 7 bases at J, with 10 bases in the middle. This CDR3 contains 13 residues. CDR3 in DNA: TGTGCCAGCAGTTATTCCGACAGGAATGAGCAGTTCTTC. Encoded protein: CASSYSDRNEQFF.

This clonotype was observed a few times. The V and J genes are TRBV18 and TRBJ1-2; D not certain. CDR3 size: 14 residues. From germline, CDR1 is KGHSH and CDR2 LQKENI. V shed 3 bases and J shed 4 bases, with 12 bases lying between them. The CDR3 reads CASSPDQEGYGYTF. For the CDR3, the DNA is TGTGCCAGCTCACCGGATCAGGAGGGCTATGGCTACACCTTC.

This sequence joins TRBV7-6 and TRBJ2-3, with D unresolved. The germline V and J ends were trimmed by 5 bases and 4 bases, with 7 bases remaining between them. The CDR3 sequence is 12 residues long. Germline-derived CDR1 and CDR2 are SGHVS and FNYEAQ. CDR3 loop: CASSTAADTQYF. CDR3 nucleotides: TGTGCCAGCAGCACCGCGGCAGATACGCAGTATTTT.

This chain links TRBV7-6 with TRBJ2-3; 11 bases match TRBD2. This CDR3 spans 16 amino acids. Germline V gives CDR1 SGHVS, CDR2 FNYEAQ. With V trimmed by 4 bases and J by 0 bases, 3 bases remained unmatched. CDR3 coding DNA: TGTGCCAGCAGCTCCAGGACTAGCGGGAGCACAGATACGCAGTATTTT. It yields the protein CASSSRTSGSTDTQYF.

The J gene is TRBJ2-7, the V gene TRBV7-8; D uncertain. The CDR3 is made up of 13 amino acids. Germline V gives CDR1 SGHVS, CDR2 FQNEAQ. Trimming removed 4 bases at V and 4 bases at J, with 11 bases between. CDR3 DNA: TGTGCCAGCAGCTCAGTCCGAGGTTACGAGCAGTACTTC. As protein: CASSSVRGYEQYF.

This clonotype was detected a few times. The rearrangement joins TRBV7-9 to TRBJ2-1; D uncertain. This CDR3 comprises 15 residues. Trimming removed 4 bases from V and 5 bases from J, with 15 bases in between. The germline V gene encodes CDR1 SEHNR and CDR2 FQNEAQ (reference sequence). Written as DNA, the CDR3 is TGTGCCAGCAGCTCCCCGGCCCATAGGGACAATGAGCAGTTCTTC. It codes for CASSSPAHRDNEQFF.

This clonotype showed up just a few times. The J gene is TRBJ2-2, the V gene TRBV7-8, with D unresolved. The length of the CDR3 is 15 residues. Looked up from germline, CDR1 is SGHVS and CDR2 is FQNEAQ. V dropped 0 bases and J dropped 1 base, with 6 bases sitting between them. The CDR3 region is CASSLARLNTGELFF. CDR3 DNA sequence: TGTGCCAGCAGCTTAGCACGGTTGAACACCGGGGAGCTGTTTTTT.

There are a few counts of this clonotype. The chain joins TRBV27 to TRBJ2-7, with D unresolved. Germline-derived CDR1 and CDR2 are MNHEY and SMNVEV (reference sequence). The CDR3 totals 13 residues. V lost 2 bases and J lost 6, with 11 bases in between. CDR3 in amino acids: CASSLGQQIEQYF. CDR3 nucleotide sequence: TGTGCCAGCAGTTTAGGCCAACAGATCGAGCAGTACTTC.

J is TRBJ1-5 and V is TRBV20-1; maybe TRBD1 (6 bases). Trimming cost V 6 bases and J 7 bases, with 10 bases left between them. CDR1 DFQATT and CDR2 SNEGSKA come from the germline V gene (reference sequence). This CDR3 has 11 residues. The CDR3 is CSANRGQPQHF. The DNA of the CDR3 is TGCAGTGCGAATAGGGGGCAGCCCCAGCATTTT.

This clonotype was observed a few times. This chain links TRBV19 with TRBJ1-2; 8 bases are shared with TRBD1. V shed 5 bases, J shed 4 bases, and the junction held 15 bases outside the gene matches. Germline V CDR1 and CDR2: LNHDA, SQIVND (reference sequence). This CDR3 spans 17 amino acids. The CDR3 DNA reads TGTGCCAGTAGTGCAACCTTACCCTCAGGGGGCGCCTATGGCTACACCTTC. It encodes CASSATLPSGGAYGYTF.

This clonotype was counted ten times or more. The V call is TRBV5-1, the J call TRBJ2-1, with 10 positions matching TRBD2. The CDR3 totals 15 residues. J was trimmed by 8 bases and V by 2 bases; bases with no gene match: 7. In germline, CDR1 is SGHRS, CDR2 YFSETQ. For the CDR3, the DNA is TGCGCCAGCAGCTTACAGCGGGGGGGCAAGGATGAGCAGTTCTTC. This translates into CASSLQRGGKDEQFF.

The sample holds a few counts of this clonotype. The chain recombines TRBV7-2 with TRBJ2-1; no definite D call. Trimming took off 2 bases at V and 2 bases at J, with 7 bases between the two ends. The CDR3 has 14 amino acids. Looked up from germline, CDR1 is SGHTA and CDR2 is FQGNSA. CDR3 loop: CASSLSETYNEQFF. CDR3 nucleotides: TGTGCCAGCAGCTTATCAGAAACCTACAATGAGCAGTTCTTC.

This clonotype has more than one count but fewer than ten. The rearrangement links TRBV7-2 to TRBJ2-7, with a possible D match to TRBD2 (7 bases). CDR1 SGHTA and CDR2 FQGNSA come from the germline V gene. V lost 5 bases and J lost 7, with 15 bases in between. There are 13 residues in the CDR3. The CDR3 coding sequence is TGTGCCAGCAGCCGAAGGGGGGGAGGGGAGCAGTACTTC. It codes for CASSRRGGGEQYF.

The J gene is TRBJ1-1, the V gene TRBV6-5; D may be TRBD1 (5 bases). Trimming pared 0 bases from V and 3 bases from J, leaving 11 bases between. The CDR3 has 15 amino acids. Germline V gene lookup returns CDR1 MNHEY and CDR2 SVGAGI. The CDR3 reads CASSYSLLGDTEAFF. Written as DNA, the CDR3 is TGTGCCAGCAGTTACTCGTTGTTAGGGGACACTGAAGCTTTCTTT.

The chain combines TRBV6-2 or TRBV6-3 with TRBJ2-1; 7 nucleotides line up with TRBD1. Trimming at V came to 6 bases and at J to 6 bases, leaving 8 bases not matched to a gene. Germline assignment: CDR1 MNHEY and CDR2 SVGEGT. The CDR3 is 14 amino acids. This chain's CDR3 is CASRQQGLTNEQFF. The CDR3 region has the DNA TGTGCCAGCAGACAACAGGGGCTTACCAATGAGCAGTTCTTC.

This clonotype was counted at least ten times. CDR3 sequence: CASSPTSGSLETQYF. CDR3 DNA: TGTGCCAGCAGTCCGACTAGCGGGAGCCTAGAGACCCAGTACTTC. The chain joins TRBV2 to TRBJ2-5; 12 nucleotides agree with TRBD2. In germline, CDR1 is SNHLY, CDR2 FYNNEI. V was pared by 5 bases and J by 4 bases, with 5 bases of the junction left unmatched. CDR3 length equals 15 residues.

This CDR3 is CASSIGTTDTQYF. The CDR3 region has the DNA TGTGCCAGTAGTATTGGGACCACAGATACGCAGTATTTT. The V and J genes are TRBV19 and TRBJ2-3; D tentatively fits TRBD1 or TRBD2 (5 bases each). Trimming removed 3 bases from V and 2 bases from J, with 6 bases in between. The CDR3 is made up of 13 amino acids. Germline CDR1 LNHDA, CDR2 SQIVND (reference sequence).